These T cell receptor beta chains were read from a single sample in a study of T cell repertoires in cytomegalovirus infection. TCRdb ran MiXCR on the reads and lists one entry per CDR3 protein. The data contain around 490,000 distinct CDR3 sequences, less than 30% of them singletons. Sequenced: PBMCs. These receptors originate from a human donor in good health (CMV status not recorded). Some clones in this sample may be carry-over from other donors' samples. CDR3s include the opening cysteine and the closing phenylalanine or tryptophan. D genes are given only for firm matches. Expanded clones get a size class; other rows say once, few or many, or leave the size out.

clone_size: many; j_call: TRBJ1-5; v_call: TRBV7-2; d_call: -; cdr3_aa: CASSLDRAGHQPQHF; cdr3_nt: TGTGCCAGCAGCTTAGACCGCGCTGGCCATCAGCCCCAGCATTTT
clone_size: -; j_call: TRBJ1-1; v_call: TRBV19; d_call: TRBD1; cdr3_aa: CASSIDRGQGRRRNTEAFF; cdr3_nt: TGTGCCAGTAGTATAGATCGGGGACAGGGCCGAAGGAGGAACACTGAAGCTTTCTTT
clone_size: -; j_call: TRBJ2-3; v_call: TRBV6-4; d_call: -; cdr3_aa: CASSVGYGATDTQYF; cdr3_nt: TGTGCCAGCAGTGTAGGATATGGGGCTACAGATACGCAGTATTTT
clone_size: few; j_call: TRBJ2-1; v_call: TRBV7-2; d_call: TRBD2; cdr3_aa: CASSLALGTRPYNEQFF; cdr3_nt: TGTGCCAGCAGCTTAGCGCTGGGGACTAGGCCCTACAATGAGCAGTTCTTC
clone_size: -; j_call: TRBJ2-1; v_call: TRBV2; d_call: TRBD2; cdr3_aa: CASSSGTSGRAREQFF; cdr3_nt: TGTGCCAGCAGTTCCGGGACTAGCGGGAGGGCCAGGGAGCAGTTCTTC
clone_size: -; j_call: TRBJ2-7; v_call: TRBV7-2; d_call: TRBD1; cdr3_aa: CASSDRPGQGPYEQYF; cdr3_nt: TGTGCCAGCAGCGATAGGCCGGGACAGGGCCCCTACGAGCAGTACTTC
clone_size: -; j_call: TRBJ2-5; v_call: TRBV5-1; d_call: -; cdr3_aa: CASSKTGMETQYF; cdr3_nt: TGCGCCAGCAGCAAAACAGGGATGGAGACCCAGTACTTC
clone_size: -; j_call: TRBJ2-2; v_call: TRBV24-1; d_call: -; cdr3_aa: CATSDSDWYTGELFF; cdr3_nt: TGTGCCACCAGTGATTCTGACTGGTACACCGGGGAGCTGTTTTTT
clone_size: -; j_call: TRBJ1-2; v_call: TRBV7-2; d_call: TRBD1; cdr3_aa: CASSRDRGHSGYTF; cdr3_nt: TGTGCCAGCAGCAGGGACAGGGGTCATTCTGGCTACACCTTC
clone_size: many; j_call: TRBJ2-3; v_call: TRBV27; d_call: TRBD2; cdr3_aa: CASSSLGTSGTDTQYF; cdr3_nt: TGTGCCAGCAGTTCCCTCGGGACTAGCGGCACAGATACGCAGTATTTT
clone_size: -; j_call: TRBJ2-2; v_call: TRBV12-3/TRBV12-4; d_call: -; cdr3_aa: CASRRETGELFF; cdr3_nt: TGTGCCAGCAGACGGGAGACCGGGGAGCTGTTTTTT
clone_size: -; j_call: TRBJ1-1; v_call: TRBV14; d_call: -; cdr3_aa: CASRGPLNTEAFF; cdr3_nt: TGTGCCAGCAGGGGACCCCTGAACACTGAAGCTTTCTTT
clone_size: many; j_call: TRBJ2-1; v_call: TRBV7-6; d_call: -; cdr3_aa: CASSLARGQRRDEQFF; cdr3_nt: TGTGCCAGCAGCTTAGCGCGGGGACAGAGACGGGATGAGCAGTTCTTC
clone_size: few; j_call: TRBJ2-3; v_call: TRBV20-1; d_call: -; cdr3_aa: CSVFTGASTDTQYF; cdr3_nt: TGCAGTGTTTTCACAGGTGCTAGCACAGATACGCAGTATTTT
clone_size: -; j_call: TRBJ2-4; v_call: TRBV2; d_call: -; cdr3_aa: CASSERGEGLNIQYF; cdr3_nt: TGTGCCAGCAGTGAAAGGGGGGAGGGGCTAAACATTCAGTACTTC
clone_size: -; j_call: TRBJ2-2; v_call: TRBV20-1; d_call: -; cdr3_aa: CSATSEGGGVGGELFF; cdr3_nt: TGCAGTGCTACATCCGAGGGGGGGGGCGTAGGCGGGGAGCTGTTTTTT
clone_size: -; j_call: TRBJ1-2; v_call: TRBV12-3/TRBV12-4; d_call: TRBD1; cdr3_aa: CASWGGGQDVYGYTF; cdr3_nt: TGTGCCAGCTGGGGGGGGGGACAGGACGTCTATGGCTACACCTTC
clone_size: few; j_call: TRBJ1-2; v_call: TRBV11-3; d_call: -; cdr3_aa: CASSLVVRGTQNYGYTF; cdr3_nt: TGTGCCAGCAGCTTAGTTGTTCGGGGTACTCAAAACTATGGCTACACCTTC
clone_size: few; j_call: TRBJ2-7; v_call: TRBV4-1; d_call: -; cdr3_aa: CASSQDPGVLREQYF; cdr3_nt: TGCGCCAGCAGCCAAGACCCAGGGGTGCTTAGGGAGCAGTACTTC
clone_size: -; j_call: TRBJ2-1; v_call: TRBV7-2; d_call: -; cdr3_aa: CASSSAGGFSIHEQFF; cdr3_nt: TGTGCCAGCAGCTCCGCCGGCGGGTTCTCGATTCATGAGCAGTTCTTC
clone_size: few; j_call: TRBJ1-1; v_call: TRBV29-1; d_call: -; cdr3_aa: CSVDLRGMNTEAFF; cdr3_nt: TGCAGCGTGGACCTCAGGGGAATGAACACTGAAGCTTTCTTT
clone_size: -; j_call: TRBJ1-2; v_call: TRBV28; d_call: -; cdr3_aa: CASKVKGYGYTF; cdr3_nt: TGTGCCAGCAAAGTTAAGGGGTATGGCTACACCTTC
clone_size: -; j_call: TRBJ2-2; v_call: TRBV24-1; d_call: TRBD1; cdr3_aa: CATHAGGTNTGELFF; cdr3_nt: TGTGCCACCCATGCAGGGGGCACGAACACCGGGGAGCTGTTTTTT
clone_size: -; j_call: TRBJ2-3; v_call: TRBV28; d_call: -; cdr3_aa: CASQVSTDTQYF; cdr3_nt: TGTGCCAGCCAAGTCTCCACAGATACGCAGTATTTT
clone_size: -; j_call: TRBJ2-1; v_call: TRBV7-9; d_call: TRBD2; cdr3_aa: CASSKPSQTSGRLNEQFF; cdr3_nt: TGTGCCAGCAGCAAACCATCACAGACTAGCGGGAGATTGAATGAGCAGTTCTTC
clone_size: few; j_call: TRBJ2-2; v_call: TRBV5-3; d_call: -; cdr3_aa: CASSGPTGELFF; cdr3_nt: TGTGCCAGCAGCGGGCCGACCGGGGAGCTGTTTTTT
clone_size: few; j_call: TRBJ1-5; v_call: TRBV12-3/TRBV12-4; d_call: TRBD1; cdr3_aa: CASSGRTGPNQPQHF; cdr3_nt: TGTGCCAGCAGCGGGAGGACAGGTCCCAATCAGCCCCAGCATTTT
clone_size: few; j_call: TRBJ2-3; v_call: TRBV7-9; d_call: TRBD2; cdr3_aa: CASRSLAGAKADTQYF; cdr3_nt: TGTGCCAGCAGAAGTCTAGCGGGCGCAAAGGCAGATACGCAGTATTTT
clone_size: -; j_call: TRBJ1-1; v_call: TRBV18; d_call: TRBD1; cdr3_aa: CASSRGTGGSNTEAFF; cdr3_nt: TGTGCCAGCTCACGGGGGACAGGGGGCTCGAACACTGAAGCTTTCTTT
clone_size: -; j_call: TRBJ2-1; v_call: TRBV7-3; d_call: -; cdr3_aa: CASSRVGPDSEQFF; cdr3_nt: TGTGCCAGCAGTCGAGTCGGACCGGACTCTGAGCAGTTCTTC
clone_size: few; j_call: TRBJ1-2; v_call: TRBV12-3/TRBV12-4; d_call: -; cdr3_aa: CASSTRRGGIRGEYGYTF; cdr3_nt: TGTGCCAGCAGCACCCGGAGGGGGGGAATACGCGGGGAATATGGCTACACCTTC
clone_size: many; j_call: TRBJ2-1; v_call: TRBV27; d_call: -; cdr3_aa: CASSFGPGYEQFF; cdr3_nt: -
clone_size: few; j_call: TRBJ2-1; v_call: TRBV28; d_call: TRBD2; cdr3_aa: CASSAILASGIEGEQFF; cdr3_nt: TGTGCCAGCAGCGCCATCCTGGCTAGCGGGATCGAAGGGGAGCAGTTCTTC
clone_size: -; j_call: TRBJ2-5; v_call: TRBV4-1; d_call: TRBD2; cdr3_aa: CASSQRTSGQETQYF; cdr3_nt: TGCGCCAGCAGCCAAAGGACTAGCGGACAAGAGACCCAGTACTTC
clone_size: -; j_call: TRBJ1-2; v_call: TRBV7-6; d_call: -; cdr3_aa: CASSLAAGADGYTF; cdr3_nt: TGTGCCAGCAGCTTAGCGGCAGGGGCGGATGGCTACACCTTC
clone_size: many; j_call: TRBJ1-5; v_call: TRBV12-3/TRBV12-4; d_call: TRBD1; cdr3_aa: CASSFSAGGVNQPQHF; cdr3_nt: TGTGCCAGCAGTTTTTCGGCAGGGGGCGTCAATCAGCCCCAGCATTTT
clone_size: few; j_call: TRBJ2-3; v_call: TRBV7-8; d_call: -; cdr3_aa: CASSLGLRARFTDTQYF; cdr3_nt: TGTGCCAGCAGCTTAGGGTTGCGGGCTAGATTCACAGATACGCAGTATTTT
clone_size: -; j_call: TRBJ2-5; v_call: TRBV7-9; d_call: -; cdr3_aa: CASSRSGDTQETQYF; cdr3_nt: TGTGCCAGCAGCCGTTCTGGAGACACACAAGAGACCCAGTACTTC
clone_size: few; j_call: TRBJ1-1; v_call: TRBV11-3; d_call: TRBD1; cdr3_aa: CASSLTGTVGAEAFF; cdr3_nt: TGTGCCAGCAGCTTAACCGGGACAGTGGGCGCTGAAGCTTTCTTT
clone_size: -; j_call: TRBJ2-3; v_call: TRBV7-2; d_call: -; cdr3_aa: CASARANGADTQYF; cdr3_nt: TGTGCCAGCGCCCGGGCTAACGGTGCGGATACGCAGTATTTT
clone_size: -; j_call: TRBJ2-3; v_call: TRBV7-8; d_call: -; cdr3_aa: CASSMDGGATDTQYF; cdr3_nt: TGTGCCAGCAGCATGGACGGCGGGGCGACGGATACGCAGTATTTT
clone_size: many; j_call: TRBJ2-2; v_call: TRBV7-6; d_call: -; cdr3_aa: CASSLLFLGANTGELFF; cdr3_nt: TGTGCCAGCAGCCTACTGTTCCTGGGGGCGAACACCGGGGAGCTGTTTTTT
clone_size: few; j_call: TRBJ2-3; v_call: TRBV12-3/TRBV12-4; d_call: -; cdr3_aa: CASSLMGATDTQYF; cdr3_nt: TGTGCCAGCAGTTTGATGGGGGCGACAGATACGCAGTATTTT